This T cell receptor beta chain was sequenced in a study of Graves' ophthalmopathy and Graves' hyperthyroidism. Study-level background: The study drew peripheral blood at initial diagnosis, before any treatment.

Amplification of the TCR beta CDR3 regions used RNA transcripts (as template). After a first-round RT-PCR with HTBI primers, a second-round multiplex PCR was run. One entry per CDR3 protein, called by TCRdb with MiXCR from the multiplex PCR reads. The sample has hundreds of thousands of distinct CDR3 sequences, over 20% seen once. Ophthalmopathy absent within 18 months of follow-up marked hyperthyroidism as stable. V trimming: 4 bases; J trimming: 1 base; junction bases outside the gene matches: 6. CDR1 is LNHDA and CDR2 is SQIVND in the germline V gene (reference sequence). This CDR3 has 16 residues.

The V gene is TRBV19, the J gene TRBJ2-2, with 7 nucleotides matching TRBD1. The TCR originated in a woman in her late teens or twenties with stable Graves' hyperthyroidism. Some clones in this sample may be carry-over from other donors' samples. Sequencing input: peripheral blood. In nucleotides, the CDR3 is TGTGCCAGTAGTAGCGTGACAGGGAAGAACACCGGGGAGCTGTTTTTT. It yields the protein CASSSVTGKNTGELFF. The variable domain in full, with the rest retrieved from reference TRBV19 and TRBJ2-2, is DGGITQSPKYLFRKEGQNVTLSCEQNLNHDAMYWYRQDPGQGLRLIYYSQIVNDFQKGDIAEGYSVSREKKESFPLTVTSAQKNPTAFYLCASSSVTGKNTGELFFGEGSRLTVL.